The clone carrying this TCR beta chain appeared a single time. The sample belongs to a study of T cells in Graves' hyperthyroidism and ophthalmopathy. RNA transcripts gave rise to amplified TCR beta CDR3 regions. TCR CDR3 underwent first-round RT-PCR with the HTBI primer set. TCRdb passed the multiplex PCR reads through MiXCR, listing each CDR3 protein once. The repertoire holds hundreds of thousands of distinct CDR3 sequences, with less than 25% as singletons. Trimming took 5 bases from V and 0 from J, leaving 14 bases between them. The length of the CDR3 is 15 residues. Germline V CDR1 and CDR2: MNHEY, SVGEGT.

The source material was blood. The source is a man aged 25-45 years with Graves' ophthalmopathy. This chain links TRBV6-2 or TRBV6-3 with TRBJ2-7; D is uncertain. The CDR3 region is CASSEGPSSSYEQYF. In DNA form, the CDR3 reads TGTGCCAGCAGTGAAGGGCCGTCGAGCTCCTACGAGCAGTACTTC.